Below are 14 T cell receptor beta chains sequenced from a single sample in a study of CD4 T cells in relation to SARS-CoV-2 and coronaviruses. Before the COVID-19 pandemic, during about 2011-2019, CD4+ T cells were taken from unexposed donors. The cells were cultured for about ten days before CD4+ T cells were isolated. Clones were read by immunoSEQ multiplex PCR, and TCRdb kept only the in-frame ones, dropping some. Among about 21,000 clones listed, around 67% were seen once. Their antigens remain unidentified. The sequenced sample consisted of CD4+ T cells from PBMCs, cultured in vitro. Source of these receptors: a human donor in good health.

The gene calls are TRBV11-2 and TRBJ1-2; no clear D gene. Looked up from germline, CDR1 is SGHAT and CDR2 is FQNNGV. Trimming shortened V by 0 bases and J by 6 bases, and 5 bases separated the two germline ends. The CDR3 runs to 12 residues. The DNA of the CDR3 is TGTGCCAGCAGCTTAGAAGGCGATGGCTACACCTTC. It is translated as CASSLEGDGYTF.

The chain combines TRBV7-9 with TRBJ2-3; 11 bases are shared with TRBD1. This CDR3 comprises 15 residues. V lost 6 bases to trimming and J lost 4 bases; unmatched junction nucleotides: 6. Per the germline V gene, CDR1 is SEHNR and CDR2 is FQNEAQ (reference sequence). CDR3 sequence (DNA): TGTGCCAGCAGACCGGACAGGGGGCTACCAGATACGCAGTATTTT. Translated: CASRPDRGLPDTQYF.

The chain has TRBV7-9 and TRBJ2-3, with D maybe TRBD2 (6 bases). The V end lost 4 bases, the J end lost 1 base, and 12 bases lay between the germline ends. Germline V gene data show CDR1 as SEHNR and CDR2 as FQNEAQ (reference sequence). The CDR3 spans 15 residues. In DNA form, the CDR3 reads TGTGCCAGCAGCTGGCGAGCTAGCGGCACAGATACGCAGTATTTT. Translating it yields CASSWRASGTDTQYF. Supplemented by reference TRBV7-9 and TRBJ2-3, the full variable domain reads DTGVSQNPRHKITKRGQNVTFRCDPISEHNRLYWYRQTLGQGPEFLTYFQNEAQLEKSRLLSDRFSAERPKGSFSTLEIQRTEQGDSAMYLCASSWRASGTDTQYFGPGTRLTVL.

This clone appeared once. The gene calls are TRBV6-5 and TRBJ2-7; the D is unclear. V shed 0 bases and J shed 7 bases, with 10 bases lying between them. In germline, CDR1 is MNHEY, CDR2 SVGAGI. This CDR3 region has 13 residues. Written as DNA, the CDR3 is TGTGCCAGCAGTTACTCCCTACAAGGGGAGCAGTACTTC. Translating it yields CASSYSLQGEQYF.

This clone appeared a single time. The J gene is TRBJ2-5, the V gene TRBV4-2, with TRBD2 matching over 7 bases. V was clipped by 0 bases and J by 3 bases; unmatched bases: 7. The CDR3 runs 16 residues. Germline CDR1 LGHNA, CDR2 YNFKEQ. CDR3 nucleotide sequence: TGTGCCAGCAGCCAAGAGCGTGGCGGGAGAGAAGAGACCCAGTACTTC. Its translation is CASSQERGGREETQYF.

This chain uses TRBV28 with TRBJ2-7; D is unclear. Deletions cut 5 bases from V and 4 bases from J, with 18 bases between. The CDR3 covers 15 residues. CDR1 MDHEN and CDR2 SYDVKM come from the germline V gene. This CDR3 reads CASSPVGIVGYEQYF. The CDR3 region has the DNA TGTGCCAGCAGTCCTGTGGGTATAGTGGGGTACGAGCAGTACTTC.

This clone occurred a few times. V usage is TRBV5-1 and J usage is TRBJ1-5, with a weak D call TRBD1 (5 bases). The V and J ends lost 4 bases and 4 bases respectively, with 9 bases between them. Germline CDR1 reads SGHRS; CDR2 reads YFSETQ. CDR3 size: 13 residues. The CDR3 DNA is TGCGCCAGCAGCGTGGACACAAATCAGCCCCAGCATTTT. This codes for CASSVDTNQPQHF.

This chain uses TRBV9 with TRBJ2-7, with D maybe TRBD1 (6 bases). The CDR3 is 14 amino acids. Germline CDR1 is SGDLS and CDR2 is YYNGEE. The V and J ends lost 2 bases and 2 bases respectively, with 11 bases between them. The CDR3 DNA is TGTGCCAGCAGCGTTTTGGACAGCCCCTACGAGCAGTACTTC. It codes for CASSVLDSPYEQYF.

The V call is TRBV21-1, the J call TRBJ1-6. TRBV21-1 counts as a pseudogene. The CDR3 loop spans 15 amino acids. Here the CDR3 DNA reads TGTGCCAGCAGCAAAGGAGGAGGGCAAAATTCACCCCTCCACTTT. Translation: CASSKGGGQNSPLHF.

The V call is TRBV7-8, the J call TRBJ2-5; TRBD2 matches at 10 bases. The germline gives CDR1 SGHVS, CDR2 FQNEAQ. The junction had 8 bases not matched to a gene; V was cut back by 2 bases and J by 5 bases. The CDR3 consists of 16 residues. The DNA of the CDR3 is TGTGCCAGCAGCTTATACGGCCTAGCGGGGGTTGAGACCCAGTACTTC. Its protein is CASSLYGLAGVETQYF.

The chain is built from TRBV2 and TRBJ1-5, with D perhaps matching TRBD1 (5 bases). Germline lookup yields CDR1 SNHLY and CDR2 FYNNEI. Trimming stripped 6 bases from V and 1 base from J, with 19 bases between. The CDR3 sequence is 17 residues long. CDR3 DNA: TGTGCCAGCAGCAGAGGGCGGGGGAAGGGGAGCAATCAGCCCCAGCATTTT. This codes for CASSRGRGKGSNQPQHF. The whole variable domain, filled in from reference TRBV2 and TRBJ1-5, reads EPEVTQTPSHQVTQMGQEVILRCVPISNHLYFYWYRQILGQKVEFLVSFYNNEISEKSEIFDDQFSVERPDGSNFTLKIRSTKLEDSAMYFCASSRGRGKGSNQPQHFGDGTRLSIL.

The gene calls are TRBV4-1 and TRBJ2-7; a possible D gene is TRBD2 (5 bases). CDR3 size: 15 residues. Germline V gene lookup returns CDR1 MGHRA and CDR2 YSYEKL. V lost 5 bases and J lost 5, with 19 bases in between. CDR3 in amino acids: CASSAGATVAHEQYF. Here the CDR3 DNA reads TGCGCCAGCAGCGCCGGAGCGACGGTAGCGCACGAGCAGTACTTC.

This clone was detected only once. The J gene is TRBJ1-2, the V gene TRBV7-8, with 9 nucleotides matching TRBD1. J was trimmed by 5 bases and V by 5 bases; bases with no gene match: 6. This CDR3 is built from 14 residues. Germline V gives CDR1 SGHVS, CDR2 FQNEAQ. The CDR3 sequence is CASSPETGGYGYTF. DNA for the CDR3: TGTGCCAGCAGCCCCGAGACAGGGGGGTATGGCTACACCTTC.

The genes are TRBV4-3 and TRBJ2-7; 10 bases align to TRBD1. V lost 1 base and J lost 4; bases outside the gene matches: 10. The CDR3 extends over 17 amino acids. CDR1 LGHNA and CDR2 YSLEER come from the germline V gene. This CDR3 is CASSQVDRDRGRYEQYF. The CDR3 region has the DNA TGCGCCAGCAGCCAAGTGGACCGGGACAGGGGTAGATACGAGCAGTACTTC.